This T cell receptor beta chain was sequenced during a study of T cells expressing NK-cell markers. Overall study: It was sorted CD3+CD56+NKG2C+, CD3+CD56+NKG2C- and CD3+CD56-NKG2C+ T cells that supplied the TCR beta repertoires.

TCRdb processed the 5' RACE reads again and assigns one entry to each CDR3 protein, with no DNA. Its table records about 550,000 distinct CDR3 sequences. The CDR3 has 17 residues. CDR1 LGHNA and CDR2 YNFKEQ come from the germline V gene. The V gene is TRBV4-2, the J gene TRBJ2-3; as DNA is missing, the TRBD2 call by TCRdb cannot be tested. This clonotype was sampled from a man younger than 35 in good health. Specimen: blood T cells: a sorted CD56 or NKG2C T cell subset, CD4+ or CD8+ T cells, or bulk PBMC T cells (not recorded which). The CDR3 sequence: CASSQPSLAEDTDTQYF.